What follows is one T cell receptor (beta chain) and its context. Its matching antigen is unknown. The data originate from a study of monozygotic twins with inflammatory bowel disease. Study outcomes and limitations: Repertoire similarity matched across concordant and discordant twins, perhaps owing to limited power.

This CDR3 is built from 15 residues. In germline, CDR1 is SGHTA, CDR2 FQGNSA. Staff drew an approximately 2.5 ml blood sample from each donor. UMIs were attached via template switching, each with a 6-nucleotide sample barcode. TCRdb reprocessed the 5' RACE reads and stores each CDR3 protein as one record, lacking DNA. The table for this sample gives just over 300,000 distinct CDR3 sequences. The sample consisted of blood. The receptor's source is a human donor with ulcerative colitis or Crohn's disease, or a healthy co-twin of an affected twin (not recorded which). The V and J genes are TRBV7-2 and TRBJ2-1; the TCRdb call, TRBD2, lacks DNA for checking. CDR3 residues: CASRPAGLAYNEQFF. Looking up the rest from reference TRBV7-2 and TRBJ2-1 gives the full variable domain: GAGVSQSPSNKVTEKGKDVELRCDPISGHTALYWYRQSLGQGLEFLIYFQGNSAPDKSGLPSDRFSAERTGGSVSTLTIQRTQQEDSAVYLCASRPAGLAYNEQFFGPGTRLTVL.